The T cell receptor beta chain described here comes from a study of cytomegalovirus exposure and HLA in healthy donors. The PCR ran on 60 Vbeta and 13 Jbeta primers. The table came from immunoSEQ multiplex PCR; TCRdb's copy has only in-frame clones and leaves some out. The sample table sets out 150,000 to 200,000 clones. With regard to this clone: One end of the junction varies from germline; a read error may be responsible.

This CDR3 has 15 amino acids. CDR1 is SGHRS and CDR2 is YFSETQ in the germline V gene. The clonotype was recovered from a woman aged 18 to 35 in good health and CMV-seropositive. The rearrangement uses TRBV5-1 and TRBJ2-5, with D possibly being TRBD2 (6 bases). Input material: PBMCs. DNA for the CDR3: TGCGCCAGCAGCTTCGGACGGGGACTTCAAGGGACCCAGTACTTC. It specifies CASSFGRGLQGTQYF.